This T cell receptor beta chain was sequenced for a study of cytomegalovirus exposure and HLA in healthy donors. Study summary: Of the donors genotyped, a few hundred in all, less than 90% fell in the Caucasian-associated ancestry cluster. Study-level findings and limits: Altogether, about 160 TCR beta chains were recorded as cytomegalovirus-associated. A later analysis reported that several of the most significant clusters appeared to be linked to common viral pathogens, among them Epstein-Barr virus.

Healthy bone marrow donors made up the donors. Germline-derived CDR1 and CDR2 are LGHNA and YNFKEQ. Unmatched junction bases numbered 10, after V lost 1 base and J lost 6 bases. CDR3 size: 17 residues. On this clone: Its specificity is not known.

The PCR ran on 60 Vbeta and 13 Jbeta primers. Using immunoSEQ multiplex PCR, the repertoire was profiled, and TCRdb retains in-frame clones only, with some absent. The sample holds 180,000 or so clones, 75% to 80% seen once. This clonotype was sampled from a man in his forties or fifties in good health and CMV-seropositive. The sample comprised PBMCs. V and J are TRBV4-2 and TRBJ2-1; 9 nucleotides line up with TRBD2. CDR3 region: CASSQVGGRGGRNEQFF. Written as DNA, the CDR3 is TGTGCCAGCAGCCAAGTCGGCGGGCGGGGGGGTCGCAATGAGCAGTTCTTC.